The following is a TCR beta chain sequence with its context. This clone turned up a few times. Its specific antigen is unknown. Base-call qualities are not available, and no considerably larger clone is one nucleotide away. Lesional scalp punch biopsies and peripheral blood were obtained from alopecia areata patients. After PBMCs were isolated by density centrifugation and stained for CD3, CD4 and CD8, a FACSAria was used to sort CD4+ and CD8+ T cells. As part of a multicenter biomarker study, untreated alopecia areata patients were recruited. For five or six biomarker-study patients, blood CD8+ T cells were further sorted into NKG2D-low and NKG2D-high fractions. This entry is derived from a study of CD8+ T cells in alopecia areata (dated by TCRdb to the late 2010s). For the wider study: In both human patients and the C3H/HeJ mouse model, the study applied high-throughput TCRbeta sequencing to look at T cell clonal expansion in alopecia areata. Scalp tissue and sorted CD4+ and CD8+ peripheral blood T cells from patchy and totalis/universalis alopecia areata patients and from healthy controls were covered by human TCRbeta sequencing. immunoSEQ multiplex PCR using 35 Vbeta forward primers and 13 Jbeta reverse primers was used to amplify TCRbeta CDR3 regions. Scalp clonality was compared among normal scalp (n=4), patchy alopecia areata scalp (n=8), and alopecia totalis/universalis scalp (n=8). The RNA source kit depended on sample type: the PAXgene miRNA kit for fixed scalp, the miRNeasy kit for PBMCs, and the RNeasy kit for mouse skin. General conclusions and limits of the study: Resident alphabeta T cells in normal human skin are also sequenced, complicating scalp TCR repertoire analysis, unlike mouse skin dominated by gammadelta T cells. Higher clonality and more expanded CD8+ clones were observed in lesional scalp than in normal scalp, particularly in alopecia totalis/universalis, a finding suggestive of antigenic drive. Shared TCR sequences between patients were less evident than in mice, which may be partly attributable to HLA diversity in the patient population.

Deletion took 5 bases off V and 3 bases off J, with a span of 17 bases between the germline ends. The CDR3 has 15 amino acids, counting the end cysteine and phenylalanine. The sequence is cut down to CDR3 DNA, 45 bases in frame from base 1. The germline V gene (reference sequence) yields SEHNR for CDR1 and FQNEAQ for CDR2. The method behind the library was the immunoSEQ multiplex PCR assay. RNA was extracted from all samples and reverse transcribed into cDNA, which served as template for TCR sequencing. SuperScript III was used for first-strand cDNA synthesis, primed with a 2:1 mix of oligo-dT and random hexamers. Amplification bias was assessed with a synthetic immune receptor repertoire, and residual bias was removed computationally. The authors' analysis ran thus. Raw reads were preprocessed to remove errors, and CDR3 was defined according to IMGT conventions as the region from the conserved cysteine to phenylalanine. Clonality was computed by normalizing Shannon entropy by log2 of the number of productive unique TCRs and subtracting the result from 1. Whether each scalp clone was CD4 or CD8 was inferred by checking scalp TCRbeta sequences against the CD4 and CD8 repertoires from sorted blood. TCRdb limited this immuneACCESS table to in-frame rearrangements with V and J called. A share of clones is missing; checked studies link under half to unresolved V genes, and the rest is unexplained. The V and J calls and clone size are taken from that table; D and trimming were inferred from the DNA. Counted in this sample were approximately 58,000 clones; around 47% of them appeared once. Just over 50% of the sample belongs to the ten largest clones.

This TCR derives from a human donor with alopecia areata. The chain is encoded by TRBV7-9 joined to TRBJ2-7; too little of a D gene remains to name it. What was sequenced was NKG2D-low CD8+ T cells sorted from blood. Sample cell subset or site, as interpreted from the label and publication: sorted CD8+ NKG2D-low blood T cells. The DNA sequence is TGTGCCAGCAGCCCGCCTAACTACAGCTTCTACGAGCAGTACTTC. Its product reads: CASSPPNYSFYEQYF. Extended through the reference TRBV7-9 and TRBJ2-7 proteins, this CDR3 yields the full variable domain: DTGVSQNPRHKITKRGQNVTFRCDPISEHNRLYWYRQTLGQGPEFLTYFQNEAQLEKSRLLSDRFSAERPKGSFSTLEIQRTEQGDSAMYLCASSPPNYSFYEQYFGPGTRLTVT.